This TCR beta chain was retrieved from a study of T cells in Graves' hyperthyroidism and ophthalmopathy. This clonotype appeared many times. Its antigen remains unidentified. Whole-study results and caveats: Most clonotypes expanded in thyroid above 0.001 were likewise present in blood. The model identified upcoming ophthalmopathy a median approximately six months ahead of onset.

Thyroid ultrasound, orbital computed tomography, clinical symptoms, and serum thyroxine and TRAb underpinned diagnoses. PBMCs came from 7.5 to 10 ml fresh peripheral blood. TCR beta CDR3 sequences were amplified from RNA transcripts. The HTBI set primed first-round TCR CDR3 RT-PCR. Via MiXCR, TCRdb re-called the multiplex PCR reads, giving one row per CDR3 protein. The sample has roughly 170,000 distinct CDR3 sequences, about 17% seen once. The CDR3 is made up of 15 amino acids. The germline V and J ends were trimmed by 4 bases and 5 bases, with 18 bases remaining between them. The germline V gene has CDR1 MNHEY and CDR2 SMNVEV (reference sequence).

This clonotype originated in a woman aged 50 to 65 with Graves' hyperthyroidism. This rearrangement joins TRBV27 to TRBJ2-7; tentatively, D is TRBD2 (7 bases). The sequenced material came from blood. CDR3 residues: CASSSVPGGRNEQYF. The CDR3 coding sequence is TGTGCCAGCAGTTCGGTACCGGGGGGCAGGAACGAGCAGTACTTC.